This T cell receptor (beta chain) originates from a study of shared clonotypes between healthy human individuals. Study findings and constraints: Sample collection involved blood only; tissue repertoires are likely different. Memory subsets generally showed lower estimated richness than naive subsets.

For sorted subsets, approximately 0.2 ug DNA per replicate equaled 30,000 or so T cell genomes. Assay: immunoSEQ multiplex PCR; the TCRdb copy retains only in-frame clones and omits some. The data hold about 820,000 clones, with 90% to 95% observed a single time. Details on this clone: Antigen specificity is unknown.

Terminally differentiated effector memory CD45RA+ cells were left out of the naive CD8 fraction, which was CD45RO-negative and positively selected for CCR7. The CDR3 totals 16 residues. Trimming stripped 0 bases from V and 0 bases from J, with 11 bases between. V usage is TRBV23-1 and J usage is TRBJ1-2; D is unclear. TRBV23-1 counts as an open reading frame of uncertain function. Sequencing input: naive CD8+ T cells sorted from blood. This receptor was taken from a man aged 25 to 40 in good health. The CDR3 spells CASSQSERVANYGYTF. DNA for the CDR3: TGCGCCAGCAGTCAATCTGAGCGCGTTGCTAACTATGGCTACACCTTC.